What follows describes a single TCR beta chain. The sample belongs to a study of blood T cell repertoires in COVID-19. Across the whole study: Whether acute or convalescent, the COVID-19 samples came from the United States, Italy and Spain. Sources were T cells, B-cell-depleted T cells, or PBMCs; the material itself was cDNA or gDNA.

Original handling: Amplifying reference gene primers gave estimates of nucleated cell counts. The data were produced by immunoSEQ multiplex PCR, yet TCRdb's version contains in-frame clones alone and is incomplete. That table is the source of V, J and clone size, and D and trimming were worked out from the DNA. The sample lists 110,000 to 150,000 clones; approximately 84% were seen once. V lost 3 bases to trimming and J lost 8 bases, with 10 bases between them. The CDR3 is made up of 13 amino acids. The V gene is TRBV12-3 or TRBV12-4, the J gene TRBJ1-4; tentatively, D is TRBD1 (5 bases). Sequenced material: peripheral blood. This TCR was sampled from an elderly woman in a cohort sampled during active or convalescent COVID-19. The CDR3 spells CASSLQGGEKLFF. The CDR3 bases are TGTGCCAGCAGTTTGCAGGGTGGCGAAAAACTGTTTTTT.